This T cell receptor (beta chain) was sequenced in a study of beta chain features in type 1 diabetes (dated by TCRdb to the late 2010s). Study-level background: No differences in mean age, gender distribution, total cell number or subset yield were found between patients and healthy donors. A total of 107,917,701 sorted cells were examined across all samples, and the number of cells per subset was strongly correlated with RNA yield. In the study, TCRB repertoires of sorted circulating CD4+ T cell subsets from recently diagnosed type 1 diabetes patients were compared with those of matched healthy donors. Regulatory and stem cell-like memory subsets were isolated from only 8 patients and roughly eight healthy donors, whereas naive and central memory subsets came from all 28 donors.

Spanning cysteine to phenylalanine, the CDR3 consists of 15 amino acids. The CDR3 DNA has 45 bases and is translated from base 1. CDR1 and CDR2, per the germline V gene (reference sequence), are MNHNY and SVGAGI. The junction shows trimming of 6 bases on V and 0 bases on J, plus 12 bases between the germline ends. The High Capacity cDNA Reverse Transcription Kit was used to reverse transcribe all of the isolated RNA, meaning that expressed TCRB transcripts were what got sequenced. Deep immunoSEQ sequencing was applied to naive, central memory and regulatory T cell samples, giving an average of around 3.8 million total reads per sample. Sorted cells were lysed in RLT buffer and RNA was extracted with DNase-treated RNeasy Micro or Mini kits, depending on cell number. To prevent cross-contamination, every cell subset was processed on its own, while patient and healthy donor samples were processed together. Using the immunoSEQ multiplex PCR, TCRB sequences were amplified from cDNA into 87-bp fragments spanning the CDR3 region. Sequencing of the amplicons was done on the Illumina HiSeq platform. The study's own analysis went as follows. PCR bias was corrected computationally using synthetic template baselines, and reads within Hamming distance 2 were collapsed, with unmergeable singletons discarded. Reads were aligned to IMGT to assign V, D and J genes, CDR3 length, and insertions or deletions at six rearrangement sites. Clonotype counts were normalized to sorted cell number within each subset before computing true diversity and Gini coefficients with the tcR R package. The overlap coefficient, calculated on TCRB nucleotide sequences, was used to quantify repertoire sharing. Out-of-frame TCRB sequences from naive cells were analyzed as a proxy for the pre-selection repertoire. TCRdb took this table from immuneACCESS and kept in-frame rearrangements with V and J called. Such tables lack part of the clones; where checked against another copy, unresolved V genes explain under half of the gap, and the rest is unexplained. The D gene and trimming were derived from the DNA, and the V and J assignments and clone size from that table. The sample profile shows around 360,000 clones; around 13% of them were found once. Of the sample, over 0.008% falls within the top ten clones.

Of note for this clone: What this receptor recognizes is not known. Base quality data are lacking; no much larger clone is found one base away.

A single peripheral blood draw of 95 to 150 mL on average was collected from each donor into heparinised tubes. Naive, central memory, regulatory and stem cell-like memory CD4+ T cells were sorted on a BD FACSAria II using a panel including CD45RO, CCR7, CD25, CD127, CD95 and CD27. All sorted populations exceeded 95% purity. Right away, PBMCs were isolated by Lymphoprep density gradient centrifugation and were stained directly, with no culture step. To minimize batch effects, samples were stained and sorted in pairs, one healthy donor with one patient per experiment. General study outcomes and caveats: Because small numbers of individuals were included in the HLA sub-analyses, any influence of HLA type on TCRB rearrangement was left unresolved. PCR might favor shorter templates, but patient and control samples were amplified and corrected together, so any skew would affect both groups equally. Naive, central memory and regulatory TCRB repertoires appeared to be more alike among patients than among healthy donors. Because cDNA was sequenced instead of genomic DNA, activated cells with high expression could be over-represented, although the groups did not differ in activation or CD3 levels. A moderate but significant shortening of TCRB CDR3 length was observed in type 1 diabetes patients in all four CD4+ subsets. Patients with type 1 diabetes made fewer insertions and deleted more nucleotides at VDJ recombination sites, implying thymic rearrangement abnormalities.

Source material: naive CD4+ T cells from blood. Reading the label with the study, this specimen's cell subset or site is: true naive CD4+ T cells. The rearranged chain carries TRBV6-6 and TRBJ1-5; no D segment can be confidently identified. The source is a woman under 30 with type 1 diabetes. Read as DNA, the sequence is TGTGCCAGCAGCCCCCCCGGGAATAGCAATCAGCCCCAGCATTTT. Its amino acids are CASSPPGNSNQPQHF.